These 25 T cell receptor beta chains were all obtained from the same sample, sequenced in a study of spatial heterogeneity in lung cancer. Stated time point: blood at routine non-recurrence follow-up after resection. TCRdb re-analysed the 5' RACE reads in MiXCR, keeping a single row per CDR3 protein. The sample shows about 70,000 distinct CDR3 sequences, about 8.2% of them seen only once. The sample in question was PBMCs, obtained at follow-up. These receptors all come from a female donor with early-stage non-small cell lung cancer.

This clonotype was seen many times. The rearrangement uses TRBV24-1 and TRBJ2-1; TRBD1 or TRBD2 may be the D gene (5 bases each). In germline, CDR1 is KGHDR, CDR2 SFDVKD. Trimming stripped 12 bases from V and 2 bases from J, with 19 bases between. This CDR3 has 15 residues. This CDR3 is CAFSVGDVPYNEQFF. In DNA form, the CDR3 reads TGTGCCTTCTCGGTCGGGGACGTCCCCTACAATGAGCAGTTCTTC.

This sequence joins TRBV10-1 and TRBJ2-1; 12 bases are shared with TRBD2. This CDR3 has 15 amino acids. CDR1 and CDR2 (germline): WNHNN, SYGVQD (reference sequence). Unmatched junction bases numbered 10, after V lost 4 bases and J lost 12 bases. CDR3 in DNA: TGCGCCAGCAGTGGGACTAGCGGGGCCCGCGTGGGGCAGTTCTTC. Its translation is CASSGTSGARVGQFF.

Only a few counts were recorded for this clonotype. The V gene is TRBV27, the J gene TRBJ2-3, with 8 nucleotides matching TRBD2. The CDR3 totals 15 residues. Germline trimming cut 7 bases from V and 2 bases from J; bases unmatched to any gene: 8. Germline assignment: CDR1 MNHEY and CDR2 SMNVEV (reference sequence). The CDR3 is CASKPREVPTDTQYF. The CDR3, as DNA: TGTGCCAGCAAGCCGCGGGAGGTCCCCACAGATACGCAGTATTTT.

This clonotype was counted a few times. V and J are TRBV12-3 or TRBV12-4 and TRBJ2-1; TRBD2 matches at 11 bases. This CDR3 contains 14 residues. The V gene end was trimmed by 4 bases and the J gene end by 6 bases; junction bases not matched to a gene: 2. The CDR3 sequence is CASSSTSGGNEQFF. The CDR3 DNA sequence: TGTGCCAGCAGTTCTACTAGCGGGGGCAATGAGCAGTTCTTC.

The V and J genes are TRBV27 and TRBJ2-1; the D is unclear. This CDR3 has 15 residues. V was clipped by 2 bases and J by 0 bases, with 8 bases between them. Germline-derived CDR1 and CDR2 are MNHEY and SMNVEV (reference sequence). CDR3 DNA sequence: TGTGCCAGCAGTTTAAAGGGTCGCTCCTACAATGAGCAGTTCTTC. Protein: CASSLKGRSYNEQFF.

This clonotype was found many times. This chain uses TRBV6-5 with TRBJ2-7; TRBD1 aligns across 8 bases. Germline assignment: CDR1 MNHEY and CDR2 SVGAGI. After removal of 6 bases from V and 8 bases from J, the junction contained 3 bases not matched to a gene. The CDR3 has 11 residues. This CDR3 is CASSRTGQQYF. Here the CDR3 DNA reads TGTGCCAGCAGCCGGACAGGGCAGCAGTACTTC.

At least ten counts were recorded for this clonotype. The chain recombines TRBV18 with TRBJ1-1, with 7 bases matching TRBD1. This CDR3 is built from 13 residues. V shed 4 bases, J shed 2 bases, and the junction held 1 base outside the gene matches. Germline loops: CDR1 KGHSH, CDR2 LQKENI. The CDR3 here is CASSRDSNTEAFF. CDR3 bases: TGTGCCAGCTCACGGGACAGTAACACTGAAGCTTTCTTT.

V gene TRBV3-1 combines with J gene TRBJ2-7; 7 nucleotides agree with TRBD1. This CDR3 is 14 amino acids long. The germline gives CDR1 LGHDT, CDR2 YNNKEL (reference sequence). J lost 6 bases, V lost 4 bases, and 9 bases had no gene match. The CDR3 DNA follows: TGTGCCAGCAGCCCCGGGACAGCTCATCGCGAGCAGTACTTC. Amino acid sequence: CASSPGTAHREQYF.

V gene TRBV9 combines with J gene TRBJ2-2; maybe TRBD1 (6 bases). V was shortened by 0 bases and J by 1 base, with 13 bases between the two germline ends. Germline V gives CDR1 SGDLS, CDR2 YYNGEE. The length of the CDR3 is 17 residues. CDR3 sequence: CASSVALRGGNTGELFF. In nucleotides, the CDR3 is TGTGCCAGCAGCGTAGCTTTGAGAGGGGGGAACACCGGGGAGCTGTTTTTT.

This clonotype was picked up many times. The chain joins TRBV6-5 to TRBJ1-1, with D hard to call. CDR3 length: 14 amino acids. Germline V gene data show CDR1 as MNHEY and CDR2 as SVGAGI. Deletions cut 8 bases from V and 4 bases from J, with 17 bases between. Here the CDR3 DNA reads TGTGCCAGCTTTCCAGGAGGCTCCGGCACTGAAGCTTTCTTT. Residues: CASFPGGSGTEAFF.

This clonotype was counted ten times or more. The chain links TRBV20-1 to TRBJ1-1, with D perhaps TRBD1 (6 bases). There are 11 residues in the CDR3. Germline CDR1 and CDR2: DFQATT and SNEGSKA (reference sequence). V was trimmed by 5 bases and J by 4 bases, leaving 8 bases between them. The CDR3 protein is CSAWDITEAFF. CDR3 DNA sequence: TGCAGTGCTTGGGACATCACTGAAGCTTTCTTT.

About this clonotype itself: A much more abundant neighbour one base away suggests this may be a read error. The V gene is TRBV27, the J gene TRBJ2-7, with 12 bases matching TRBD2. V lost 4 bases to trimming and J lost 3 bases; unmatched junction nucleotides: 7. CDR1 is MNHEY, CDR2 SMNVEV, per germline (reference sequence). The CDR3 runs to 16 residues. The CDR3 loop is CASSSSGTSGLYEQYF. The CDR3 DNA follows: TGTGCCAGCAGTTCCTCCGGGACTAGCGGGCTCTACGAGCAGTACTTC.

This clonotype was counted once. This may be a read error, as it is one base from a much larger clone. The chain employs TRBV7-2 and TRBJ2-3; TRBD2 matches 8 bases. Per germline, CDR1 SGHTA and CDR2 FQGNSA. The CDR3 has 20 amino acids. This CDR3 reads CASSLVSRGGLAYLADTQNF. The CDR3 DNA follows: TGTGCCAGCAGCTTAGTTTCCAGGGGTGGACTAGCCTACCTTGCAGATACGCAGAATTTT.

The table lists this clonotype with many counts. The CDR3 sequence is CASSVGGQNTEAFF. DNA for the CDR3: TGTGCCAGCAGCGTAGGCGGGCAGAACACTGAAGCTTTCTTT. This rearrangement joins TRBV9 to TRBJ1-1; no reliable D call. The V and J ends lost 0 bases and 1 base respectively, with 7 bases between them. This CDR3 region has 14 residues. Germline CDR1 is SGDLS and CDR2 is YYNGEE.

The chain combines TRBV6-2 or TRBV6-3 with TRBJ1-1, with unresolved D. V lost 8 bases and J lost 4, with 8 bases in between. CDR1 MNHEY and CDR2 SVGEGT come from the germline V gene. The CDR3 totals 11 residues. CDR3 in amino acids: CASGGVTEAFF. As DNA, the CDR3 is TGTGCCAGCGGCGGAGTCACTGAAGCTTTCTTT.

This rearrangement joins TRBV25-1 to TRBJ2-2, with D perhaps matching TRBD2 (7 bases). Germline CDR1 is MGHDK and CDR2 is SYGVNS. The length of the CDR3 is 13 residues. The V gene lost 6 bases and the J gene lost 6 bases, with 11 bases spanning the gap. CDR3 bases: TGTGCCAGCAGGGGGGGGCCACCCGGGGAGCTGTTTTTT. This sequence encodes CASRGGPPGELFF.

This clonotype was seen repeatedly, ten times or more. V is TRBV9 and J is TRBJ2-5, with 12 bases fitting TRBD1. With V trimmed by 4 bases and J by 7 bases, 11 bases remained unmatched. Germline V gene sequence: CDR1 SGDLS, CDR2 YYNGEE. The CDR3 extends over 16 amino acids. The DNA for the CDR3 is TGTGCCAGCAGCTTGGGACAGGGGGCTGCAGAGGGGACCCAGTACTTC. Its protein is CASSLGQGAAEGTQYF.

This clonotype was detected ten times or more. The V call is TRBV5-1, the J call TRBJ2-1; TRBD2 agrees at 12 bases. The CDR3 extends over 14 amino acids. Losses at the gene ends were 4 bases for V and 8 bases for J; bases not matched to a gene: 4. Germline V CDR1 and CDR2: SGHRS, YFSETQ. The CDR3 region is CASSELAGGHEQFF. As DNA, the CDR3 is TGCGCCAGCAGCGAACTAGCGGGAGGCCATGAGCAGTTCTTC. The variable domain in full, completed from reference TRBV5-1 and TRBJ2-1, reads KAGVTQTPRYLIKTRGQQVTLSCSPISGHRSVSWYQQTPGQGLQFLFEYFSETQRNKGNFPGRFSGRQFSNSRSEMNVSTLELGDSALYLCASSELAGGHEQFFGPGTRLTVL.

V usage is TRBV15 and J usage is TRBJ2-7, with a tentative D call TRBD1 (5 bases). Per germline, CDR1 LNHNV and CDR2 YYDKDF (reference sequence). V was clipped by 3 bases and J by 2 bases, with 14 bases between them. The CDR3 totals 15 residues. The CDR3 region has the DNA TGTGCCACCAGCAGGGGGCCCAGACCCCCCTACGAGCAGTACTTC. Protein sequence: CATSRGPRPPYEQYF.

This clonotype was detected ten times or more. In DNA, the CDR3 is TGTGCCAGCAGCCCAAAGCCGGTGGACTATTCAGGCACAGATACGCAGTATTTT. Its protein is CASSPKPVDYSGTDTQYF. V gene TRBV7-3 combines with J gene TRBJ2-3; tentative D call: TRBD2 (6 bases). V lost 5 bases, J lost 1 base, and 22 bases lay in between. The CDR3 consists of 18 residues. Germline CDR1 and CDR2: SGHTA and FQGTGA.

This chain uses TRBV18 with TRBJ1-4; maybe TRBD1 (5 bases). The CDR3 has 14 residues. CDR1 is KGHSH and CDR2 is LQKENI in the germline V gene. Trimming cost V 5 bases and J 1 base, with 8 bases left between them. CDR3 sequence reads: CASSSGVTNEKLFF. The CDR3 DNA reads TGTGCCAGCTCATCGGGGGTAACTAATGAAAAACTGTTTTTT.

V usage is TRBV6-6 and J usage is TRBJ2-7, with 9 bases lining up with TRBD2. CDR3 length: 14 residues. Germline trimming cut 7 bases from V and 5 bases from J; bases unmatched to any gene: 9. Per the germline V gene, CDR1 is MNHNY and CDR2 is SVGAGI (reference sequence). For the CDR3, the DNA is TGTGCCAGCAAACCCGGGACTAGCCCCCACGAGCAGTACTTC. It codes for CASKPGTSPHEQYF.

This clonotype has a count of ten or more. V usage is TRBV15 and J usage is TRBJ1-4; possibly TRBD1 for D (6 bases). Germline V CDR1 and CDR2: LNHNV, YYDKDF (reference sequence). V gave up 4 bases and J gave up 17 bases, with 17 bases separating them. This CDR3 has 12 residues. The CDR3 region has the DNA TGTGCCACCAGCACCAGACAGGCTCTTCTTTTTTTT. Encoded protein: CATSTRQALLFF.

This clonotype appeared a few times. The rearrangement joins TRBV15 to TRBJ2-1; D call uncertain. The CDR3 is 15 residues long. V lost 3 bases to trimming and J lost 0 bases, with 9 bases between them. Per germline, CDR1 LNHNV and CDR2 YYDKDF (reference sequence). The CDR3: CATSRDPNSYNEQFF. The CDR3 nucleotides are TGTGCCACCAGCAGGGACCCCAACTCCTACAATGAGCAGTTCTTC.

This clonotype has at least ten counts. The rearrangement joins TRBV7-9 to TRBJ2-2, with 7 bases lining up with TRBD1. The germline V gene has CDR1 SEHNR and CDR2 FQNEAQ (reference sequence). The CDR3 has 14 amino acids. V was clipped by 3 bases and J by 7 bases; unmatched bases: 5. CDR3 loop: CASSFQGEIGELFF. The CDR3 DNA reads TGTGCCAGCAGCTTCCAGGGGGAGATCGGGGAGCTGTTTTTT.